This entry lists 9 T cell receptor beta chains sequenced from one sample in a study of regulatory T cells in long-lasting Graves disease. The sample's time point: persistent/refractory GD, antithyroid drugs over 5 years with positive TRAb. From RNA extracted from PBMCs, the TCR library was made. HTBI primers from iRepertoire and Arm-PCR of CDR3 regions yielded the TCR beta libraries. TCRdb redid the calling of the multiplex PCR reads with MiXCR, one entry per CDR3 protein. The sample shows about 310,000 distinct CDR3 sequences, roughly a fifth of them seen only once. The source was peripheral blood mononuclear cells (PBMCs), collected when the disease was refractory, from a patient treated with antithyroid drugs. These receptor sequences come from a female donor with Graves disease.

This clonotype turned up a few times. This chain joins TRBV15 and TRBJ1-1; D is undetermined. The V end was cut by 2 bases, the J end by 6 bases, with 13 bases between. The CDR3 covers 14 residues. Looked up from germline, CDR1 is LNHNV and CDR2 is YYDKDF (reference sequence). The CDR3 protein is CATSRRVDGPEAFF. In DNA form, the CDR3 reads TGTGCCACCAGCAGAAGGGTGGACGGGCCTGAAGCTTTCTTT.

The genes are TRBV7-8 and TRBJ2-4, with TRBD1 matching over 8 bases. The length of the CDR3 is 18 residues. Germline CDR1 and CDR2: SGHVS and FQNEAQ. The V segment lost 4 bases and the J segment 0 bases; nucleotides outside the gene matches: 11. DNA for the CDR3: TGTGCCAGCAGCTCACAGACAGGGGCTCCTCTAGCCAAAAACATTCAGTACTTC. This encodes CASSSQTGAPLAKNIQYF.

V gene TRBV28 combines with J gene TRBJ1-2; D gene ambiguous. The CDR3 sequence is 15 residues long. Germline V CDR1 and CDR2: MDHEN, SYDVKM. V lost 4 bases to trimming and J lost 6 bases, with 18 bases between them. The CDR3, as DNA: TGTGCCAGCAGTTCTCCCGGGCTCGGGGTGGATGGCTACACCTTC. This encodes CASSSPGLGVDGYTF.

CDR3 sequence (DNA): TGTGCCAGCAGTTCGGCACTGGGGGACAGCCACTACGAGCAGTACTTC. The encoded protein is CASSSALGDSHYEQYF. The chain joins TRBV27 to TRBJ2-7; 7 nucleotides match TRBD1. Looked up from germline, CDR1 is MNHEY and CDR2 is SMNVEV (reference sequence). This CDR3 has 16 residues. J was trimmed by 3 bases and V by 4 bases; bases with no gene match: 12.

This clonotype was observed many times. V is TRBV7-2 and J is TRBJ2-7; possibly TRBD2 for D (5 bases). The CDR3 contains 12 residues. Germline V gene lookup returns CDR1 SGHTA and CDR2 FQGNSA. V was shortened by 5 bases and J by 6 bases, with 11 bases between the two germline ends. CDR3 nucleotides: TGTGCCAGCAGCAACCTAGCCGGCGAGCAGTACTTC. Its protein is CASSNLAGEQYF.

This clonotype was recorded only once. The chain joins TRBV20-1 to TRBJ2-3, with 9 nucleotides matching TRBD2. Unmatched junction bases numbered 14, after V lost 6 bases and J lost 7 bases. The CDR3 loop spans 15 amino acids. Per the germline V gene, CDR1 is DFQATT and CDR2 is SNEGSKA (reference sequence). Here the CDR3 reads CSAEADAGGSYTQYF. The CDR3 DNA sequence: TGCAGTGCGGAGGCGGATGCGGGAGGGTCCTATACGCAGTATTTT.

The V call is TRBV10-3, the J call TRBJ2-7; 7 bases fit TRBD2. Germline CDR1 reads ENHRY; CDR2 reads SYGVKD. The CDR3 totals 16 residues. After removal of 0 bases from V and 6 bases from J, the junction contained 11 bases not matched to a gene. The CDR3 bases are TGTGCCATCAGTGAGTCGATTGGCGGAAGCGGGACCGAGCAGTACTTC. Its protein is CAISESIGGSGTEQYF.

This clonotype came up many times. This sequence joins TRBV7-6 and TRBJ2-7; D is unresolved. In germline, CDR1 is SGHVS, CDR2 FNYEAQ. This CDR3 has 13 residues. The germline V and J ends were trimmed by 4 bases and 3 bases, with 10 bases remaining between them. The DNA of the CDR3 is TGTGCCAGCAGCTCTATGGGTGACTACGAGCAGTACTTC. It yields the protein CASSSMGDYEQYF. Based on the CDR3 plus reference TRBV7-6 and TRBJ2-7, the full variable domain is GAGVSQSPRYKVTKRGQDVALRCDPISGHVSLYWYRQALGQGPEFLTYFNYEAQQDKSGLPNDRFSAERPEGSISTLTIQRTEQRDSAMYRCASSSMGDYEQYFGPGTRLTVT.

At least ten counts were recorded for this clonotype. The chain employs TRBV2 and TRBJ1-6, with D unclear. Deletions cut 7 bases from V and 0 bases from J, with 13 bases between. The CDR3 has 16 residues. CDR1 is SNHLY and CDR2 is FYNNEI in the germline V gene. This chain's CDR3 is CASIENESSYNSPLHF. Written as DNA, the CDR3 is TGTGCCAGCATTGAGAATGAAAGCTCCTATAATTCACCCCTCCACTTT. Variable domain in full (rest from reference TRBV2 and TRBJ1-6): EPEVTQTPSHQVTQMGQEVILRCVPISNHLYFYWYRQILGQKVEFLVSFYNNEISEKSEIFDDQFSVERPDGSNFTLKIRSTKLEDSAMYFCASIENESSYNSPLHFGNGTRLTVT.